One and the same sample provided the 10 T cell receptor beta chains below, sequenced in a study of post-analysis software for immune sequencing data. Their specific antigens are unknown. Study conclusions and caveats: A few TRBV segments occurring more often in patients than controls included TRBV5-6, TRBV5-1 and TRBV20-1.

Built from TCR beta cDNA, the libraries had unique molecular identifiers in them. TCRdb ran MiXCR on the PCR reads and lists one entry per CDR3 protein. This table has 600,000 to 750,000 distinct CDR3 sequences, around 60% appearing once. The specimen was blood. These receptors were collected from a girl aged 2 to 9 with multiple sclerosis.

In this sample, this clonotype turned up a few times. The rearrangement joins TRBV4-2 to TRBJ1-2, with D possibly TRBD1 on 6 matching bases. The CDR3 is 12 residues long. V was clipped by 0 bases and J by 7 bases, with 6 bases between them. The V gene's germline CDR1 is LGHNA and CDR2 YNFKEQ. Here the CDR3 reads CASSQEGGGYTF. The CDR3 DNA is TGTGCCAGCAGCCAAGAAGGGGGTGGCTACACCTTC.

This clonotype was detected a few times. The chain uses TRBV21-1 and TRBJ1-5; the tabulated D call, TRBD1, remains unverified against the DNA. TRBV21-1 is a pseudogene locus. The CDR3 sequence is 19 residues long. The CDR3 DNA sequence: TGTGCCAGCAGCAAAGTGGCCAGGGGGCACGTGGGAAGCAATCAGCCCCAGCATTTT. It is translated as CASSKVARGHVGSNQPQHF.

The chain joins TRBV12-3 or TRBV12-4 to TRBJ2-1, with 7 bases fitting TRBD1. Trimming took 7 bases from V and 2 from J; bases not matched to a gene: 8. The CDR3 has 15 amino acids. CDR3 nucleotide sequence: TGTGCCAGCACTCGCTGGGACAGTACCTACAATGAGCAGTTCTTC. The encoded protein is CASTRWDSTYNEQFF.

The CDR3 loop reads CASSLSQGSAYGYTF. CDR3 DNA sequence: TGTGCCAGCAGTTTGTCACAGGGTTCCGCCTATGGCTACACCTTC. This chain joins TRBV27 and TRBJ1-2; possibly TRBD1 for D (6 bases). The CDR3 sequence is 15 residues long. V was trimmed by 3 bases and J by 4 bases, leaving 15 bases between them. The germline CDR1 and CDR2 sequences are MNHEY and SMNVEV (reference sequence).

This clonotype turned up a few times. The rearrangement uses TRBV7-6 and TRBJ1-5; TRBD1 aligns across 7 bases. This CDR3 region has 14 residues. Trimming cost V 4 bases and J 12 bases; bases outside gene matches: 12. Germline V CDR1 and CDR2: SGHVS, FNYEAQ. CDR3 in DNA: TGTGCCAGCAGCTCGGGAGAATGGGACAGTCTCCAGCATTTT. Its translation is CASSSGEWDSLQHF.

Regarding this clonotype: One end of the junction is discordant with germline, which a read error may explain. The CDR3 DNA reads TGCGCCAGCAGCCTAGGGTGGAACACTGTAGCTTTCTTT. This encodes CASSLGWNTVAFF. V gene TRBV5-1 combines with J gene TRBJ1-1; D not certain. The germline CDR1 and CDR2 sequences are SGHRS and YFSETQ. The CDR3 runs 13 residues.

V gene TRBV5-8 combines with J gene TRBJ1-2, with 8 nucleotides matching TRBD1. Germline lookup yields CDR1 SGHTS and CDR2 YDEGEE. This CDR3 spans 15 amino acids. V was pared by 0 bases and J by 2 bases, with 3 bases of the junction left unmatched. CDR3 loop: CASSLEGTGNYGYTF. Written as DNA, the CDR3 is TGTGCCAGCAGCTTGGAAGGGACAGGAAACTATGGCTACACCTTC. The complete variable domain, with remaining parts taken from reference TRBV5-8 and TRBJ1-2, reads EAGVTQSPTHLIKTRGQQATLRCSPISGHTSVYWYQQALGLGLQFLLWYDEGEERNRGNFPPRFSGRQFPNYSSELNVNALELEDSALYLCASSLEGTGNYGYTFGSGTRLTVV.

The chain joins TRBV2 to TRBJ2-3; D perhaps matches TRBD1 (5 bases). This CDR3 region has 14 residues. Germline V gene lookup returns CDR1 SNHLY and CDR2 FYNNEI. The germline V and J ends were trimmed by 4 bases and 4 bases, with 12 bases remaining between them. CDR3 sequence reads: CASSVSQGPDTQYF. In nucleotides, the CDR3 is TGTGCCAGCAGTGTCTCGCAGGGCCCAGATACGCAGTATTTT.

The chain links TRBV18 to TRBJ2-1, with D perhaps TRBD2 (6 bases). In germline, CDR1 is KGHSH, CDR2 LQKENI. CDR3 length equals 15 residues. Trimming pared 2 bases from V and 7 bases from J, leaving 15 bases between. CDR3 amino acids: CASSPGTADVNEQFF. CDR3 nucleotides: TGTGCCAGCTCACCAGGGACTGCGGATGTGAATGAGCAGTTCTTC.

This chain joins TRBV6-2 or TRBV6-3 and TRBJ2-5; 10 bases are a match to TRBD2. The CDR3 runs to 14 residues. Per the germline V gene, CDR1 is MNHEY and CDR2 is SVGEGT. Unmatched junction bases numbered 6, after V lost 6 bases and J lost 5 bases. As DNA, the CDR3 is TGTGCCAGCAGCGGGACTAGCGCGGTGGAGACCCAGTACTTC. It specifies CASSGTSAVETQYF.